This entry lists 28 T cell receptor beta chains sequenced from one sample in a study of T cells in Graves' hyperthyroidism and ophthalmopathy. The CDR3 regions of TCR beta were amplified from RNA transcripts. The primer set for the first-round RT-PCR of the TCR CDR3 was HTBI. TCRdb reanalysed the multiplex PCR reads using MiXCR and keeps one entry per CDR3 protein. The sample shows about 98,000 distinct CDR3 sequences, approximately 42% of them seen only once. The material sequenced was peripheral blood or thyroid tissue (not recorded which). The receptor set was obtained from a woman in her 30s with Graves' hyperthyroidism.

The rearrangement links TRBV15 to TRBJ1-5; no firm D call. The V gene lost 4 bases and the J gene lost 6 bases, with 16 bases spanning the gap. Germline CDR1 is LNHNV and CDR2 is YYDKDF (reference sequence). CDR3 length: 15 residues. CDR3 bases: TGTGCCACCAGCAACACACGGGCCCAACTTCAGCCCCAGCATTTT. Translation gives CATSNTRAQLQPQHF.

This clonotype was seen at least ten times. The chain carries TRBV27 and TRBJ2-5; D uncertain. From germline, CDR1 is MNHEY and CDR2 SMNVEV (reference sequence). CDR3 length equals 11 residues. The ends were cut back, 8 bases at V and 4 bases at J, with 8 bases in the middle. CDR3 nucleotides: TGTGCCAGCCCCCGCCGAGAGACCCAGTACTTC. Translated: CASPRRETQYF.

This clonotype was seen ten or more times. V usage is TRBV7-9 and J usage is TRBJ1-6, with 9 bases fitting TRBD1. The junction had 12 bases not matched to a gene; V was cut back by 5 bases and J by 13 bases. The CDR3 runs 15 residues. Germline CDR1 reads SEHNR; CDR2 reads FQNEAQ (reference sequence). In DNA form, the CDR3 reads TGTGCCAGCAGCCCGAGTGGACAGGGGACGGTCCCCCTCCACTTT. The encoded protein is CASSPSGQGTVPLHF.

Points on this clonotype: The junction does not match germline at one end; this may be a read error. The CDR3 sequence: CASSFSALAGGNTGELYF. CDR3 nucleotides: TGTGCTAGCAGCTTTTCTGCACTAGCGGGAGGAAACACCGGGGAGCTGTATTTT. The chain links TRBV7-7 to TRBJ2-2, with TRBD2 matching over 12 bases. Germline V gene sequence: CDR1 SSHAT, CDR2 FNYEAQ (reference sequence). There are 18 residues in the CDR3.

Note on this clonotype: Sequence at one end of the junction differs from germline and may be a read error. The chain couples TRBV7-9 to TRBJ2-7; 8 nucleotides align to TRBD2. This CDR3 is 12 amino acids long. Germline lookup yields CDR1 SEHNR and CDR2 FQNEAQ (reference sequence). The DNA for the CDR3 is TGTGCCAGCAGATCGACGGGACTAGGAACCAACTTC. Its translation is CASRSTGLGTNF. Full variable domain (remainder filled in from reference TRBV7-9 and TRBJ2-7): DTGVSQNPRHKITKRGQNVTFRCDPISEHNRLYWYRQTLGQGPEFLTYFQNEAQLEKSRLLSDRFSAERPKGSFSTLEIQRTEQGDSAMYLCASRSTGLGTNFGPGTRLTVT.

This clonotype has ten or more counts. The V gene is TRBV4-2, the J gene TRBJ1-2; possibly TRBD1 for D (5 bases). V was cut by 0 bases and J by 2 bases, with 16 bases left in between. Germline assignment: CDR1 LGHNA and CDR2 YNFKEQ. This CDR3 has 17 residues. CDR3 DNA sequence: TGTGCCAGCAGCCAAGATTTCGGGAGGGGAGAGAACTATGGCTACACCTTC. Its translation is CASSQDFGRGENYGYTF.

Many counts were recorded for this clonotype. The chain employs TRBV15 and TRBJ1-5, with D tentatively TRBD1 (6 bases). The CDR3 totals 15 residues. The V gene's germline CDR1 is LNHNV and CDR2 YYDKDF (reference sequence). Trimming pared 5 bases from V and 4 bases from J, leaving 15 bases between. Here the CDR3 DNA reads TGTGCCACCAGCGTTCCAGGGGTGGGAAATCAGCCCCAGCATTTT. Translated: CATSVPGVGNQPQHF. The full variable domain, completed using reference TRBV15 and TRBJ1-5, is DAMVIQNPRYQVTQFGKPVTLSCSQTLNHNVMYWYQQKSSQAPKLLFHYYDKDFNNEADTPDNFQSRRPNTSFCFLDIRSPGLGDTAMYLCATSVPGVGNQPQHFGDGTRLSIL.

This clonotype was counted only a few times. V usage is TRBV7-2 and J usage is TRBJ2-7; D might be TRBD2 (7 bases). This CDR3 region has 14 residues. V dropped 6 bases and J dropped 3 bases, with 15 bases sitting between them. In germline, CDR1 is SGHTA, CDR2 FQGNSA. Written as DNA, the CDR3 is TGTGCCAGCAGTGGCCGCGGGGGCGTCTACGAGCAGTACTTC. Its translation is CASSGRGGVYEQYF.

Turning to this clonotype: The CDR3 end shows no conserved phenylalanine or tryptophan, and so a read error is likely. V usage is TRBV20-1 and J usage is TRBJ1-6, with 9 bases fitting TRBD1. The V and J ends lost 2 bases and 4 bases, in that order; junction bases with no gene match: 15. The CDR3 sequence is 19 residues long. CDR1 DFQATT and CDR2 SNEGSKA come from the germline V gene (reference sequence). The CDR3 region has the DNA TGCAGTGCTAGAACTGCCGGGACAGGGACTAGGCTGTATAATTCACCCCTCCACTCT. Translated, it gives CSARTAGTGTRLYNSPLHS.

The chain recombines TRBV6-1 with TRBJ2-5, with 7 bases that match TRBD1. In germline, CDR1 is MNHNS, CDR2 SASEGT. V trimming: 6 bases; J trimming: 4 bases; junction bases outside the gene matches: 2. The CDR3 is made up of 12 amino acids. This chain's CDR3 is CASRGQLETQYF. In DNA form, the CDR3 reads TGTGCCAGCAGGGGACAGTTAGAGACCCAGTACTTC.

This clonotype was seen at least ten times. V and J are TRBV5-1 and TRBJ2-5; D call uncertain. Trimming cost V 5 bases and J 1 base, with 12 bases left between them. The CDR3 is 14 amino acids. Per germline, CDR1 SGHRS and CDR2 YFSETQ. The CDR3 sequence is CASRSVVGQETQYF. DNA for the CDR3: TGCGCCAGCAGATCTGTTGTGGGCCAAGAGACCCAGTACTTC.

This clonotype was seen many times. In nucleotides, the CDR3 is TGTGCCAGCAGTGACAGGGGGAAGACAACTAATGAAAAACTGTTTTTT. Amino acids: CASSDRGKTTNEKLFF. V gene TRBV25-1 combines with J gene TRBJ1-4; TRBD1 matches 7 bases. There are 16 residues in the CDR3. V was pared by 3 bases and J by 0 bases, with 4 bases of the junction left unmatched. Germline CDR1 MGHDK, CDR2 SYGVNS.

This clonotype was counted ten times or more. CDR3: CASSRAGQGFSGELFF. CDR3 nucleotides: TGTGCCAGCAGTCGGGCGGGACAGGGGTTTTCGGGGGAGCTGTTTTTT. The chain carries TRBV12-3 or TRBV12-4 and TRBJ2-2; TRBD1 aligns across 10 bases. Trimming took 5 bases from V and 8 from J; bases not matched to a gene: 11. This CDR3 has 16 residues.

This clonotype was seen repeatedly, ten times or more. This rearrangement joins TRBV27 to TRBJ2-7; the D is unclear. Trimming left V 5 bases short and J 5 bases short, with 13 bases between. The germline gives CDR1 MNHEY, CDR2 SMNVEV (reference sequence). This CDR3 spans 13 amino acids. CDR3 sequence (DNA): TGTGCCAGCAGTCCAGTTCCCCCCAACGAGCAGTACTTC. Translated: CASSPVPPNEQYF.

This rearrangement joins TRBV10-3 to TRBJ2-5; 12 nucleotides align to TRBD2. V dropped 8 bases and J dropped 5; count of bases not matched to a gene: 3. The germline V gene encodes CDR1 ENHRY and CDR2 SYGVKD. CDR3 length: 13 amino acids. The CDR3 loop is CAIGTSGHETQYF. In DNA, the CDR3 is TGTGCCATCGGGACTAGCGGGCATGAGACCCAGTACTTC.

The CDR3 nucleotides read TGTGCCAGCAGTGTTGACAGGGGAAACACTGAAGCTTTCTTT. It specifies CASSVDRGNTEAFF. The chain combines TRBV2 with TRBJ1-1, with 8 bases matching TRBD1. There are 14 residues in the CDR3. Germline lookup yields CDR1 SNHLY and CDR2 FYNNEI. V gave up 4 bases and J gave up 2 bases; unmatched junction bases: 3.

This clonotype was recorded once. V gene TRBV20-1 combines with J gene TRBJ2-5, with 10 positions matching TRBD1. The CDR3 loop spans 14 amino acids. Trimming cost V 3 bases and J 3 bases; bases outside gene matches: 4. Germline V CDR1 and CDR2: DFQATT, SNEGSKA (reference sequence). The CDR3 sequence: CSARLGTGEETQYF. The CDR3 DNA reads TGCAGTGCTAGGCTGGGGACAGGGGAAGAGACCCAGTACTTC.

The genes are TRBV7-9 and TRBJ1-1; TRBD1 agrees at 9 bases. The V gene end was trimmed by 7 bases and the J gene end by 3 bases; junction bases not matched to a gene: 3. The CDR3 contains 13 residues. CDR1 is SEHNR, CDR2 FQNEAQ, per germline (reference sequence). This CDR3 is CASTGQGYTEAFF. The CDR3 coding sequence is TGTGCCAGCACTGGACAGGGGTACACTGAAGCTTTCTTT.

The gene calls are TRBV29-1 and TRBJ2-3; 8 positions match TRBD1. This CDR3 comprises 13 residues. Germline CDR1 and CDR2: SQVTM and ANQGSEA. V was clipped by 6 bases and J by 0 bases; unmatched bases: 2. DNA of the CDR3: TGCAGCGTCTGGACAGGGAGCACAGATACGCAGTATTTT. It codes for CSVWTGSTDTQYF.

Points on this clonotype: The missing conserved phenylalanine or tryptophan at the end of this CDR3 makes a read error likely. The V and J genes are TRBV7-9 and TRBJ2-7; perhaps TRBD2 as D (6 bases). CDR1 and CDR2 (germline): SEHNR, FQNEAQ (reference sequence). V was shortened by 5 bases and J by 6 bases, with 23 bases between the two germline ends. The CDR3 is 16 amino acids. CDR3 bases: TGTGCCAGCAGCACGCTTCCCAGGGCCTCGGAGGGCGAGCAGTACCTC. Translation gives CASSTLPRASEGEQYL.

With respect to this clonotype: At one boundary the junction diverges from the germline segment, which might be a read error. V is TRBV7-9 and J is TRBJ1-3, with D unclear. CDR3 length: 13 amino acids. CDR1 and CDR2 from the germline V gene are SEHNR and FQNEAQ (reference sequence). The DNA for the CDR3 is TGTGCCAGCAGCCAAAAACCTGGGAACACCATATATTTT. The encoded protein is CASSQKPGNTIYF.

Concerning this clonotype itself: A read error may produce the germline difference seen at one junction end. The CDR3: CASIHRPGTVLNTEAFF. For the CDR3, the DNA is TGCGCCAGCATTCATCGTCCCGGGACAGTCCTGAACACTGAAGCTTTCTTT. V gene TRBV2 combines with J gene TRBJ1-1; 7 bases map to TRBD1. Germline lookup yields CDR1 SNHLY and CDR2 FYNNEI. This CDR3 spans 17 amino acids.

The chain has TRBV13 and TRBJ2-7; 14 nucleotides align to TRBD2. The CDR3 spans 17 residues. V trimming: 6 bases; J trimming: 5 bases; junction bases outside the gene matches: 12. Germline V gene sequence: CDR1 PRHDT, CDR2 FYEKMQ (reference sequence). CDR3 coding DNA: TGTGCCAGCAGACTATCTCCCGGGACTAGCGGGAGCCACGAGCAGTACTTC. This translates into CASRLSPGTSGSHEQYF.

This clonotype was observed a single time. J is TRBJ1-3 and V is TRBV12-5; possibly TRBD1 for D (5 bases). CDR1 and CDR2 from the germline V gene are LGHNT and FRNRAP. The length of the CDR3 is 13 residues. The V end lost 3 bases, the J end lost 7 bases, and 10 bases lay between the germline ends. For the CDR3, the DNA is TGTGCTAGTGGTTTATCCGGGGGGAACACCATATATTTT. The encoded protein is CASGLSGGNTIYF.

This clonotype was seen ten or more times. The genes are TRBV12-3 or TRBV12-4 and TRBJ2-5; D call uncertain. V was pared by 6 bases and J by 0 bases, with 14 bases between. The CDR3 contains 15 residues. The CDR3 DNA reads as TGTGCCAGCAGGGGCCAAGGTACTAACCAAGAGACCCAGTACTTC. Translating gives CASRGQGTNQETQYF.

CDR3 sequence (DNA): TGTGCCACCGGGGGGCCCGGGAAGAGCACCGGGGAGACCCAGTACTTC. Its translation is CATGGPGKSTGETQYF. The chain couples TRBV24-1 to TRBJ2-5; D assignment may be TRBD1 or TRBD2 (6 bases each). V lost 9 bases to trimming and J lost 5 bases, with 24 bases between them. The CDR3 runs 16 residues. Germline lookup yields CDR1 KGHDR and CDR2 SFDVKD.

As DNA, the CDR3 is TGTGCCAGCAGGGCGCGATGGAGTAGGAACACTGAAGCTTTCTTT. Translating gives CASRARWSRNTEAFF. The V call is TRBV14, the J call TRBJ1-1; D is uncertain. This CDR3 region has 15 residues. Trimming shortened V by 6 bases and J by 1 base, and 15 bases separated the two germline ends. Germline-derived CDR1 and CDR2 are SGHDN and FVKESK.

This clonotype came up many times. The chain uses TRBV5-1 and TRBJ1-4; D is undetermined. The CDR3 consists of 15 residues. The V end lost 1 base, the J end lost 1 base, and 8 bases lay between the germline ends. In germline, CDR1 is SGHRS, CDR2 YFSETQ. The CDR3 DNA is TGCGCCAGCAGCTTGAATGGGGTAACTAATGAAAAACTGTTTTTT. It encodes CASSLNGVTNEKLFF.